This TCR beta chain was identified in a study of cytomegalovirus exposure and HLA in healthy donors. CDR1 is MNHNS and CDR2 is SASEGT in the germline V gene. The CDR3 consists of 14 residues. The V and J ends lost 3 bases and 7 bases, in that order; junction bases with no gene match: 8. Use of 60 Vbeta and 13 Jbeta primers characterized the PCR. Sequenced by immunoSEQ multiplex PCR; TCRdb stores in-frame clones only, minus some. The sample has under 65,000 clones; roughly 80% are singletons. The chain uses TRBV6-1 and TRBJ1-1, with TRBD1 matching 7 bases. Sequenced sample: PBMCs. The receptor comes from a man between 25 and 39 years old in good health and CMV-seropositive. The CDR3 DNA sequence: TGTGCCAGCAGTGACATAGTAAGGACAGGTGAAGCTTTCTTT. This translates into CASSDIVRTGEAFF.